One and the same sample provided the 20 T cell receptor beta chains below, sequenced in a study of blood T cell repertoires in COVID-19. Repertoires were generated with immunoSEQ multiplex PCR, while TCRdb's copy carries only in-frame clones and drops some. The sample has 250,000 to 350,000 clones, roughly 90% seen once. Sequencing used PBMCs or T cells enriched from blood (not recorded which). The source is a woman in her fifties or sixties who had been exposed to COVID-19.

The chain employs TRBV28 and TRBJ1-2, with 7 bases lining up with TRBD1. V lost 2 bases to trimming and J lost 7 bases; unmatched junction nucleotides: 1. The CDR3 is 12 residues long. Germline V lookup: CDR1 MDHEN, CDR2 SYDVKM. The CDR3 loop reads CASSLDRAGYTF. The CDR3 DNA is TGTGCCAGCAGTTTAGACAGGGCTGGCTACACCTTC.

The chain has TRBV27 and TRBJ2-3; D remains unclear. The V end was cut by 5 bases, the J end by 7 bases, with 7 bases between. The V gene's germline CDR1 is MNHEY and CDR2 SMNVEV (reference sequence). This CDR3 has 11 amino acids. CDR3 region: CASSLGHTQYF. For the CDR3, the DNA is TGTGCCAGCAGTCTGGGCCATACGCAGTATTTT.

V and J are TRBV28 and TRBJ2-1; tentatively, D is TRBD2 (6 bases). Trimming stripped 2 bases from V and 9 bases from J, with 14 bases between. Germline-derived CDR1 and CDR2 are MDHEN and SYDVKM. This CDR3 contains 14 residues. The DNA for the CDR3 is TGTGCCAGCAGTTTAGGGGGACGGAGGGTTGAGCAGTTCTTC. This gives the protein CASSLGGRRVEQFF.

The chain employs TRBV30 and TRBJ1-3; D gene ambiguous. The CDR3 is made up of 16 amino acids. The germline V and J ends were trimmed by 1 base and 0 bases, with 13 bases remaining between them. Germline V gene sequence: CDR1 GTSNPN, CDR2 SVGIG (reference sequence). In nucleotides, the CDR3 is TGTGCCTGGAGTGAGATACAGTCTTACTCTGGAAACACCATATATTTT. Translating gives CAWSEIQSYSGNTIYF.

The chain couples TRBV4-2 to TRBJ2-7, with D perhaps TRBD1 (6 bases). Trimming removed 5 bases at V and 3 bases at J, with 17 bases between. The germline V gene has CDR1 LGHNA and CDR2 YNFKEQ. This CDR3 spans 15 amino acids. The chain's CDR3 is CASSYASGGNYEQYF. The CDR3 region has the DNA TGTGCCAGCAGCTACGCGTCTGGGGGCAACTACGAGCAGTACTTC.

V usage is TRBV6-1 and J usage is TRBJ1-6; D remains ambiguous. The CDR3 extends over 14 amino acids. The V and J ends lost 3 bases and 9 bases respectively, with 12 bases between them. Germline CDR1 is MNHNS and CDR2 is SASEGT. As DNA, the CDR3 is TGTGCCAGCAGTGAGCTCCAAGTCGGTTCACCCCTCCACTTT. This sequence encodes CASSELQVGSPLHF.

The chain employs TRBV5-1 and TRBJ2-1; 8 nucleotides match TRBD2. Looked up from germline, CDR1 is SGHRS and CDR2 is YFSETQ. CDR3 size: 13 residues. The V and J ends lost 4 bases and 5 bases, in that order; junction bases with no gene match: 2. As DNA, the CDR3 is TGCGCCAGCAGCCAGACTAGCGACAATGAGCAGTTCTTC. It specifies CASSQTSDNEQFF.

The chain combines TRBV9 with TRBJ2-2, with a possible D match to TRBD2 (6 bases). Between the trimmed V and J ends, which lost 0 bases and 1 base, there was a span of 10 bases. The CDR3 totals 16 residues. Germline lookup yields CDR1 SGDLS and CDR2 YYNGEE. CDR3 region: CASSVDPGGNTGELFF. The CDR3 coding sequence is TGTGCCAGCAGCGTAGATCCCGGGGGGAACACCGGGGAGCTGTTTTTT.

The V and J genes are TRBV24-1 and TRBJ2-3; 7 bases map to TRBD2. Germline V gene data show CDR1 as KGHDR and CDR2 as SFDVKD. V gave up 3 bases and J gave up 2 bases; unmatched junction bases: 13. This CDR3 region has 18 residues. This CDR3 reads CATSDMSFARGNTDTQYF. CDR3 in DNA: TGTGCCACCAGTGATATGAGCTTTGCGCGGGGGAACACAGATACGCAGTATTTT.

The genes are TRBV23-1 and TRBJ1-1; 7 bases are shared with TRBD1. TRBV23-1 is flagged as an ORF with uncertain function. CDR3 length: 13 amino acids. V trimming: 7 bases; J trimming: 4 bases; junction bases outside the gene matches: 6. The CDR3 is CASIDRAITEAFF. CDR3 nucleotide sequence: TGCGCCAGCATTGACAGGGCGATCACTGAAGCTTTCTTT.

The V call is TRBV14, the J call TRBJ2-3; no definite D call. The CDR3 extends over 15 amino acids. Germline CDR1 SGHDN, CDR2 FVKESK. The ends were cut back, 2 bases at V and 0 bases at J, with 9 bases in the middle. The CDR3 loop is CASSQNSPSTDTQYF. DNA of the CDR3: TGTGCCAGCAGCCAAAACAGTCCTAGCACAGATACGCAGTATTTT.

This rearrangement joins TRBV18 to TRBJ1-3; no definite D call. Germline loops: CDR1 KGHSH, CDR2 LQKENI. This CDR3 contains 16 residues. Trimming took 6 bases from V and 0 from J, leaving 15 bases between them. For the CDR3, the DNA is TGTGCCAGCTCCTTTTCAGACGGAGTCTCTGGAAACACCATATATTTT. Translating gives CASSFSDGVSGNTIYF.

This chain uses TRBV5-1 with TRBJ1-2, with a weak D call TRBD1 (5 bases). Germline V gene data show CDR1 as SGHRS and CDR2 as YFSETQ. V lost 0 bases and J lost 7, with 10 bases in between. This CDR3 contains 13 residues. The CDR3 spells CASSLEQVFGYTF. CDR3 DNA: TGCGCCAGCAGCTTGGAACAGGTTTTTGGCTACACCTTC.

The chain is built from TRBV28 and TRBJ1-2; the D gene is possibly TRBD1 (6 bases). The CDR3 sequence is 13 residues long. The germline gives CDR1 MDHEN, CDR2 SYDVKM. Trimming shortened V by 5 bases and J by 7 bases, and 14 bases separated the two germline ends. CDR3 region: CASSERGAIGYTF. CDR3 DNA: TGTGCCAGCAGTGAGCGGGGGGCGATTGGCTACACCTTC.

This chain links TRBV10-3 with TRBJ2-1, with 8 bases that match TRBD2. V lost 4 bases and J lost 7; bases outside the gene matches: 15. Germline CDR1 is ENHRY and CDR2 is SYGVKD. This CDR3 comprises 17 residues. CDR3 sequence: CAISGPPGGAGLNEQFF. The CDR3 region has the DNA TGTGCCATCAGTGGGCCGCCGGGGGGGGCCGGGTTGAATGAGCAGTTCTTC.

The V gene is TRBV6-5, the J gene TRBJ1-5; 7 nucleotides match TRBD1. Germline V lookup: CDR1 MNHEY, CDR2 SVGAGI. With 4 bases clipped from V and 4 bases from J, the junction kept 4 bases outside the gene matches. There are 14 residues in the CDR3. The DNA for the CDR3 is TGTGCCAGCAGTTTGGACAGGTTGAATCAGCCCCAGCATTTT. Its translation is CASSLDRLNQPQHF.

The V gene is TRBV13, the J gene TRBJ2-2; possible D gene TRBD1, 6 bases. V lost 0 bases, J lost 7 bases, and 9 bases lay in between. Germline lookup yields CDR1 PRHDT and CDR2 FYEKMQ (reference sequence). The CDR3 loop spans 14 amino acids. CDR3 nucleotides: TGTGCCAGCAGCTTAGGACAGGGCGGCGGGGAGCTGTTTTTT. Protein sequence: CASSLGQGGGELFF.

The genes are TRBV5-6 and TRBJ2-7; D uncertain. V dropped 4 bases and J dropped 3 bases, with 11 bases sitting between them. Germline CDR1 reads SGHDT; CDR2 reads YYEEEE. This CDR3 spans 13 amino acids. The CDR3 loop reads CASSLASYYEQYF. CDR3 in DNA: TGTGCCAGCAGCCTGGCCTCCTACTACGAGCAGTACTTC.

The V call is TRBV6-5, the J call TRBJ1-2, with D tentatively TRBD1 (6 bases). This CDR3 has 16 residues. Trimming took 0 bases from V and 6 from J, leaving 17 bases between them. Germline-derived CDR1 and CDR2 are MNHEY and SVGAGI. For the CDR3, the DNA is TGTGCCAGCAGTTACTCGTTGGACAGCACCCTTAATGGCTACACCTTC. This encodes CASSYSLDSTLNGYTF.

Remarks on this clone: A junction boundary mismatches the germline segment, possibly from a read error. The chain is built from TRBV19 and TRBJ1-1; no clear D gene. The germline CDR1 and CDR2 sequences are LNHDA and SQIVND (reference sequence). CDR3 length: 12 amino acids. This chain's CDR3 is CVSIRDNTEAFF. CDR3 DNA: TGTGTCAGTATCCGAGATAACACTGAAGCTTTCTTT.